This is a list of T cell receptor beta chains from one sample in a study of blood T cell repertoires in COVID-19. Using immunoSEQ multiplex PCR, the repertoire was profiled, and TCRdb retains in-frame clones only, with some absent. The sample has more than 90,000 clones; about 80% are singletons. The source material was peripheral blood. Source of these receptors: a human donor in a cohort sampled during active COVID-19. Both conserved end residues are part of each CDR3. A D gene is named only where the DNA matches it firmly. Rows give clone size only sometimes, using once, few, many, or a class for an expanded clone.

CDR3 protein: CASSVTGTPNYGYTF; CDR3 DNA: TGTGCCAGCAGCGTAACAGGCACGCCTAACTATGGCTACACCTTC; clone size: .; V gene: TRBV9; J gene: TRBJ1-2; D gene: .
CDR3 protein: CASSATGGYQPQHF; CDR3 DNA: TGTGCCAGCAGCGCGACAGGGGGGTATCAGCCCCAGCATTTT; clone size: .; V gene: TRBV11-3; J gene: TRBJ1-5; D gene: TRBD1
CDR3 protein: CASKGDRGNEQYF; CDR3 DNA: TGTGCCAGCAAAGGGGACAGGGGAAACGAGCAGTACTTC; clone size: .; V gene: TRBV2; J gene: TRBJ2-7; D gene: TRBD1
CDR3 protein: CASSPGQSYEQYF; CDR3 DNA: TGTGCCAGCAGCCCGGGACAGTCCTACGAGCAGTACTTC; clone size: few; V gene: TRBV4-2; J gene: TRBJ2-7; D gene: TRBD1
CDR3 protein: CASSLQPGGGVAGELFF; CDR3 DNA: TGTGCCAGCAGCTTACAGCCAGGCGGGGGCGTTGCCGGGGAGCTGTTTTTT; clone size: .; V gene: TRBV7-2; J gene: TRBJ2-2; D gene: .
CDR3 protein: CASSPAQNYGYTF; CDR3 DNA: TGTGCCAGCAGTCCCGCACAGAACTATGGCTACACCTTC; clone size: .; V gene: TRBV12-3/TRBV12-4; J gene: TRBJ1-2; D gene: .
CDR3 protein: CASSRDRGQVQPQHF; CDR3 DNA: TGTGCCAGCAGCCGAGACAGGGGTCAGGTTCAGCCCCAGCATTTT; clone size: .; V gene: TRBV3-1/TRBV3-2; J gene: TRBJ1-5; D gene: TRBD1
CDR3 protein: CASSEQGGSGNTIYF; CDR3 DNA: TGTGCCAGCAGTGAACAGGGTGGGTCTGGAAACACCATATATTTT; clone size: .; V gene: TRBV28; J gene: TRBJ1-3; D gene: .
CDR3 protein: CASSPDNYNEQFF; CDR3 DNA: TGTGCCAGCTCACCGGACAACTACAATGAGCAGTTCTTC; clone size: .; V gene: TRBV18; J gene: TRBJ2-1; D gene: .
CDR3 protein: CASSYIGQANTGELFF; CDR3 DNA: TGTGCCAGTAGTTACATCGGACAGGCGAACACCGGGGAGCTGTTTTTT; clone size: once; V gene: TRBV19; J gene: TRBJ2-2; D gene: TRBD1
CDR3 protein: CASSLTSGETGELFF; CDR3 DNA: TGTGCCAGCTCCCTCACTAGCGGCGAAACCGGGGAGCTGTTTTTT; clone size: .; V gene: TRBV18; J gene: TRBJ2-2; D gene: TRBD2
CDR3 protein: CASSLLTGTGADEQFF; CDR3 DNA: TGTGCCAGCAGTTTACTAACCGGGACAGGGGCCGATGAGCAGTTCTTC; clone size: .; V gene: TRBV28; J gene: TRBJ2-1; D gene: TRBD1
CDR3 protein: CASSLSGQANQPQHF; CDR3 DNA: TGTGCCAGCAGCCTCTCGGGACAGGCGAATCAGCCCCAGCATTTT; clone size: .; V gene: TRBV7-9; J gene: TRBJ1-5; D gene: TRBD1
CDR3 protein: CASSIDRAFEQYF; CDR3 DNA: TGTGCCAGTAGTATAGATCGAGCCTTCGAGCAGTACTTC; clone size: .; V gene: TRBV19; J gene: TRBJ2-7; D gene: .
CDR3 protein: CASRALAGIGLDTQYF; CDR3 DNA: TGTGCCAGCAGGGCCTTAGCGGGGATAGGGTTAGATACGCAGTATTTT; clone size: .; V gene: TRBV2; J gene: TRBJ2-3; D gene: TRBD2
CDR3 protein: CASNLGRGGAETQYF; CDR3 DNA: TGCGCCAGCAACCTCGGGAGAGGGGGGGCGGAGACCCAGTACTTC; clone size: .; V gene: TRBV5-1; J gene: TRBJ2-5; D gene: .
CDR3 protein: CASSHPQGNTEAFF; CDR3 DNA: TGTGCCAGCAGCCACCCCCAGGGGAACACTGAAGCTTTCTTT; clone size: .; V gene: TRBV3-1/TRBV3-2; J gene: TRBJ1-1; D gene: .
CDR3 protein: CAISDSDRGQEQYF; CDR3 DNA: TGTGCCATCAGTGACTCCGACAGGGGGCAAGAGCAGTACTTC; clone size: few; V gene: TRBV10-3; J gene: TRBJ2-7; D gene: TRBD1
CDR3 protein: CASRETGGAESWRQPQHF; CDR3 DNA: TGTGCCAGCAGGGAAACAGGGGGCGCAGAGTCGTGGCGTCAGCCCCAGCATTTT; clone size: .; V gene: TRBV6-1; J gene: TRBJ1-5; D gene: TRBD1
CDR3 protein: CASSRQSDNEKLFF; CDR3 DNA: TGTGCCAGTAGCAGACAGTCAGACAATGAAAAACTGTTTTTT; clone size: .; V gene: TRBV19; J gene: TRBJ1-4; D gene: .
CDR3 protein: CASSLISRGMNTEAFF; CDR3 DNA: TGTGCCAGCAGCTTAATTTCACGGGGGATGAACACTGAAGCTTTCTTT; clone size: .; V gene: TRBV7-2; J gene: TRBJ1-1; D gene: .
CDR3 protein: CASSYISGGSYNEQFF; CDR3 DNA: TGTGCCAGCAGTTACATAAGCGGGGGCTCCTACAATGAGCAGTTCTTC; clone size: .; V gene: TRBV6-5; J gene: TRBJ2-1; D gene: TRBD2
CDR3 protein: CASSPLEQRFYYEQYF; CDR3 DNA: TGTGCCAGCAGCCCACTGGAGCAAAGGTTTTACTACGAGCAGTACTTC; clone size: .; V gene: TRBV21-1; J gene: TRBJ2-7; D gene: .
CDR3 protein: CASSFVAGIGYGANVLTF; CDR3 DNA: TGTGCCAGCAGTTTTGTTGCGGGAATTGGGTATGGGGCCAACGTCCTGACTTTC; clone size: .; V gene: TRBV28; J gene: TRBJ2-6; D gene: .
CDR3 protein: CASSYSRDSQKYTEAFF; CDR3 DNA: TGTGCCAGCAGTTACTCCCGGGACAGCCAAAAGTACACTGAAGCTTTCTTT; clone size: .; V gene: TRBV6-2/TRBV6-3; J gene: TRBJ1-1; D gene: TRBD1
CDR3 protein: CASSQQGAGELFF; CDR3 DNA: TGTGCCAGCAGCCAGCAGGGCGCCGGGGAGCTGTTTTTT; clone size: .; V gene: TRBV14; J gene: TRBJ2-2; D gene: .
CDR3 protein: CASSPGTSGTYEQYF; CDR3 DNA: TGTGCCAGCTCACCAGGGACTAGCGGGACCTACGAGCAGTACTTC; clone size: .; V gene: TRBV18; J gene: TRBJ2-7; D gene: TRBD2
CDR3 protein: CASSPQQGPNSPLHF; CDR3 DNA: TGTGCCAGCAGCCCTCAACAGGGTCCCAATTCACCCCTCCACTTT; clone size: .; V gene: TRBV7-6; J gene: TRBJ1-6; D gene: .
CDR3 protein: CASSVSGTASNEQFF; CDR3 DNA: TGTGCCAGCAGCGTGTCCGGGACAGCCTCGAATGAGCAGTTCTTC; clone size: .; V gene: TRBV6-5; J gene: TRBJ2-1; D gene: TRBD1
CDR3 protein: CATSSSGGAYEQYF; CDR3 DNA: TGTGCCACCAGCAGTTCAGGGGGAGCCTACGAGCAGTACTTC; clone size: .; V gene: TRBV15; J gene: TRBJ2-7; D gene: TRBD1
CDR3 protein: CASSLYPQGRGTEAFF; CDR3 DNA: TGTGCCAGCAGCCTATATCCACAGGGTCGGGGCACTGAAGCTTTCTTT; clone size: .; V gene: TRBV7-3; J gene: TRBJ1-1; D gene: .
CDR3 protein: CASSFSPPPEGYTF; CDR3 DNA: TGTGCCAGCAGTTTTTCGCCGCCCCCGGAGGGCTACACCTTC; clone size: .; V gene: TRBV28; J gene: TRBJ1-2; D gene: .
CDR3 protein: CASSPTQNTEAFF; CDR3 DNA: TGTGCCAGCAGCCCCACACAGAACACTGAAGCTTTCTTT; clone size: .; V gene: TRBV6-5; J gene: TRBJ1-1; D gene: .
CDR3 protein: CASCRGGLAETQYF; CDR3 DNA: TGTGCCAGCTGTCGGGGGGGCTTAGCAGAGACCCAGTACTTC; clone size: .; V gene: TRBV28; J gene: TRBJ2-5; D gene: TRBD2
CDR3 protein: CASGSDRGYEQYF; CDR3 DNA: TGTGCCAGCGGCTCGGACAGGGGCTACGAGCAGTACTTC; clone size: .; V gene: TRBV6-5; J gene: TRBJ2-7; D gene: TRBD1
CDR3 protein: CASSPLTSGSGETQYF; CDR3 DNA: TGTGCCAGCTCACCATTGACTAGCGGGAGTGGAGAGACCCAGTACTTC; clone size: once; V gene: TRBV18; J gene: TRBJ2-5; D gene: TRBD2